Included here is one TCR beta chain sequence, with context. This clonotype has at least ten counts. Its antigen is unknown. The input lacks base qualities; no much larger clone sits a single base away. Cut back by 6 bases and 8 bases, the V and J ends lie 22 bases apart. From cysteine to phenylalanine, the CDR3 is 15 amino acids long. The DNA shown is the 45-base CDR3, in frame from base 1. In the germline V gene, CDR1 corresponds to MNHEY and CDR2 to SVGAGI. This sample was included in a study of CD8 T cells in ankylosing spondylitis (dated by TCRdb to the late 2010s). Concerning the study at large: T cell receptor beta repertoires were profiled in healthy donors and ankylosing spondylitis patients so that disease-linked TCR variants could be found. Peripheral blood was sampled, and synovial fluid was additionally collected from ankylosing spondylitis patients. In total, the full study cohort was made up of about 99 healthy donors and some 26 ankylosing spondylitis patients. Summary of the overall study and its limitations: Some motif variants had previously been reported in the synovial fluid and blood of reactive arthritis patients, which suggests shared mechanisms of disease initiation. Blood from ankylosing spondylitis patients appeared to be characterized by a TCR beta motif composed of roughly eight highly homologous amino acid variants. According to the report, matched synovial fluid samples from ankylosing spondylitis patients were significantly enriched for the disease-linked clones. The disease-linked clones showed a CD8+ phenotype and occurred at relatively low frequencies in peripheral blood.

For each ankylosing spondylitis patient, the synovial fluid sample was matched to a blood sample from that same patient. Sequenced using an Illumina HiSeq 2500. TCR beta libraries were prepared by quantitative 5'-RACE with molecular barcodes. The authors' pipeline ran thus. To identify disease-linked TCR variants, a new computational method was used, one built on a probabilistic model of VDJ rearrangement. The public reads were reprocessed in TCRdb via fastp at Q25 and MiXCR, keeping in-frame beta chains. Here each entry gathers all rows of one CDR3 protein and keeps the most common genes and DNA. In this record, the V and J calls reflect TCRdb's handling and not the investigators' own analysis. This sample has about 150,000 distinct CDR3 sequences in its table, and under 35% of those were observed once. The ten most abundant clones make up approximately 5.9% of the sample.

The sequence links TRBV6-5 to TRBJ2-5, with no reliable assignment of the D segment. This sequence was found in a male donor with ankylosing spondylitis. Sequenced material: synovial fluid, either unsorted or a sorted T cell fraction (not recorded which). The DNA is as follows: TGTGCCAGCAGCTTACTTCAAGGCCCGAAGGTCACCCAGTACTTC. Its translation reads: CASSLLQGPKVTQYF.